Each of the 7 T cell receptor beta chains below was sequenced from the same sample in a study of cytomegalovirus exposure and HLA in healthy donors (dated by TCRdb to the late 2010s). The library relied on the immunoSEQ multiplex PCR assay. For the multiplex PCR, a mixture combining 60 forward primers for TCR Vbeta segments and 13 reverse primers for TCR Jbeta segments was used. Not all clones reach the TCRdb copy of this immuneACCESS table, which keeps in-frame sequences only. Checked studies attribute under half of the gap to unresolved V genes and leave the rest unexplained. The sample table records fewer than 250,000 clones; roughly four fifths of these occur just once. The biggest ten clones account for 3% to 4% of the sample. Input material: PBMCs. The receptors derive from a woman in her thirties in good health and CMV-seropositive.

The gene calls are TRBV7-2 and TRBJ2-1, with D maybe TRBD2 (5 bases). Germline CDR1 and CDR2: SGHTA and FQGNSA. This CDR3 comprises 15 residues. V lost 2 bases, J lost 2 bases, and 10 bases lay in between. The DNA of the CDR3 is TGTGCCAGCAGCTTAAGCGGCCCTCCCTACAATGAGCAGTTCTTC. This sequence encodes CASSLSGPPYNEQFF.

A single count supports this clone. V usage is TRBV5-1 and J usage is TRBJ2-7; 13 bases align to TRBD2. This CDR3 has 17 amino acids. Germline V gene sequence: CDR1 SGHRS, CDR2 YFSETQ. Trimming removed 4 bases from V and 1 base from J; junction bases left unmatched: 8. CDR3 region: CASSSPGLAGVSYEQYF. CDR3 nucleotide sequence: TGCGCCAGCAGCAGCCCTGGACTAGCGGGAGTTTCCTACGAGCAGTACTTC.

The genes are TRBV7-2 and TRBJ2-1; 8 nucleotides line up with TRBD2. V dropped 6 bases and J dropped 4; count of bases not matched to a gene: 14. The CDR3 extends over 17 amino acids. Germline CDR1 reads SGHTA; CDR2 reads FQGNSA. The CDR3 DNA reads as TGTGCCAGCAGGGATCGAATTAGCGGGAAGAGTTACAATGAGCAGTTCTTC. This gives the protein CASRDRISGKSYNEQFF.

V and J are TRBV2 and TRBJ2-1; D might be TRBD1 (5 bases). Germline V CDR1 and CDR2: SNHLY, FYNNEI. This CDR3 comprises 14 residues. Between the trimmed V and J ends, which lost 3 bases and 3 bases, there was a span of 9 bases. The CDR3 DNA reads TGTGCCAGCAGTGAGGCAGGGTACTACAATGAGCAGTTCTTC. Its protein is CASSEAGYYNEQFF. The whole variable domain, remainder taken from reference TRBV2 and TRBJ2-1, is EPEVTQTPSHQVTQMGQEVILRCVPISNHLYFYWYRQILGQKVEFLVSFYNNEISEKSEIFDDQFSVERPDGSNFTLKIRSTKLEDSAMYFCASSEAGYYNEQFFGPGTRLTVL.

CDR3 protein: CASSQEGQVVKLFF. The CDR3 bases are TGCGCCAGCAGCCAAGAGGGACAGGTCGTAAAACTGTTTTTT. The chain combines TRBV4-1 with TRBJ1-4, with 8 bases identical to TRBD1. V trimming: 0 bases; J trimming: 10 bases; junction bases outside the gene matches: 4. This CDR3 comprises 14 residues. Germline CDR1 MGHRA, CDR2 YSYEKL.

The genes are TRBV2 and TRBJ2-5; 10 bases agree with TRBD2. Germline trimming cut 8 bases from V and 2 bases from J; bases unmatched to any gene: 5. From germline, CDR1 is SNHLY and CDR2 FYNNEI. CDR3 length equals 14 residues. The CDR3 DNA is TGTGCCAGCCAAGGACTAGCGGTTCAAGAGACCCAGTACTTC. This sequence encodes CASQGLAVQETQYF.

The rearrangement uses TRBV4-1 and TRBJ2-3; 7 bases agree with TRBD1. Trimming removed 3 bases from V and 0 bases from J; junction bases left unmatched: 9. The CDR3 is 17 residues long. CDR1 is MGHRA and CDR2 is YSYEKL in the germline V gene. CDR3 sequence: CASSQPRQGSSTDTQYF. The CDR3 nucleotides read TGCGCCAGCAGCCAGCCGAGACAGGGCTCCAGCACAGATACGCAGTATTTT.